These T cell receptor beta chains were read from a single sample in a study of T-cell memory formation after mild COVID-19. TCRdb passed the 5' RACE reads through MiXCR, listing each CDR3 protein once. The sample lists hundreds of thousands of distinct CDR3 sequences, nearly 25% occurring once. Sequencing used PBMCs or a T cell subset sorted from them (not recorded which). Receptors originate from an adult woman who had mild COVID-19 (a few samples of this study predate the infection). Cell type and time point are not known. The CDR3 runs from the conserved cysteine through the conserved F or W. Fields, in order: V gene, D gene, clone size, J gene, CDR3 DNA, CDR3 protein. The D gene is left open where the match is weak. Size is omitted from some rows. Given values are once, few, many or a class for expanded clones.

>TRBV5-1|NA|NA|TRBJ2-5
TGCGCCAGCAGCTTGGACCAGTCAGGAGAGACCCAGTACTTC
CASSLDQSGETQYF
>TRBV4-2|TRBD2|NA|TRBJ2-5
TGTGCCAGCAGCCAAGATATCCCCCGAGTAGCGGGAGTGAGGGAGACCCAGTACTTC
CASSQDIPRVAGVRETQYF
>TRBV6-5|TRBD1|few|TRBJ1-2
TGTGCCAGCAGTTACGGACAGGGAAACTATGGCTACACCTTC
CASSYGQGNYGYTF
>TRBV6-2/TRBV6-3|NA|few|TRBJ1-1
TGTGCCAGCAGTTACTCGACGGTAAGAACTGAAGCTTTCTTT
CASSYSTVRTEAFF
>TRBV4-3|NA|few|TRBJ2-4
TGCGCCAGCAGCCAAGTCGATCGTCGGGAAAACATTCAGTACTTC
CASSQVDRRENIQYF
>TRBV9|NA|few|TRBJ1-5
TGTGCCAGCAGCCCGTCCCCCAATCAGCCCCAGCATTTT
CASSPSPNQPQHF
>TRBV15|NA|NA|TRBJ2-1
TGTGCCACCAGCAGAGATCACGTGGGGCCCAATGAGCAGTTCTTC
CATSRDHVGPNEQFF
>TRBV7-6|NA|many|TRBJ2-7
TGTGCCAGCAGCTTAGAGGGCGGAACCTACGAGCAGTACTTC
CASSLEGGTYEQYF
>TRBV12-3/TRBV12-4|NA|few|TRBJ1-3
TGTGCCAGCAGTTTGGCTCAGGGAAACACCATATATTTT
CASSLAQGNTIYF
>TRBV12-3/TRBV12-4|NA|few|TRBJ1-4
TGTGCCAGCAGTTTCAGGAGTACAACTAATGAAAAACTGTTTTTT
CASSFRSTTNEKLFF
>TRBV7-9|TRBD1|few|TRBJ2-3
TGTGCCAGCAGCTTAGTGGGGACAGGGCGCGGAGATACGCAGTATTTT
CASSLVGTGRGDTQYF